One and the same sample provided the 11 T cell receptor beta chains below, sequenced in a study of Siglec-9 on CD8 T cells in melanoma. The method was immunoSEQ multiplex PCR; TCRdb's version includes in-frame clones alone and lacks a portion of them. This table holds tens of thousands of clones, 80% found once. Sequences were obtained from Siglec-9- CD8+ T cells sorted from blood. These receptors were taken from a human donor in good health.

The chain uses TRBV7-9 and TRBJ2-7; 7 positions match TRBD2. The CDR3 is made up of 13 amino acids. V gave up 5 bases and J gave up 6 bases; unmatched junction bases: 7. CDR1 SEHNR and CDR2 FQNEAQ come from the germline V gene (reference sequence). Written as DNA, the CDR3 is TGTGCCAGCAGCCCGCGGGGAGGGCCCGAGCAGTACGTC. Translating gives CASSPRGGPEQYV.

V gene TRBV19 combines with J gene TRBJ1-5; TRBD1 aligns across 7 bases. This CDR3 has 12 residues. Germline CDR1 and CDR2: LNHDA and SQIVND (reference sequence). The CDR3 loop reads CAGGDYNQPQHF. DNA of the CDR3: TGTGCAGGGGGCGATTATAATCAGCCCCAGCATTTT. The full variable domain, in which reference TRBV19 and TRBJ1-5 provide the parts outside the CDR3, is DGGITQSPKYLFRKEGQNVTLSCEQNLNHDAMYWYRQDPGQGLRLIYYSQIVNDFQKGDIAEGYSVSREKKESFPLTVTSAQKNPTAFYLCAGGDYNQPQHFGDGTRLSIL.

V gene TRBV2 combines with J gene TRBJ2-1; D not resolved. Trimming took off 0 bases at V and 8 bases at J, with 17 bases between the two ends. CDR1 SNHLY and CDR2 FYNNEI come from the germline V gene. This CDR3 is built from 16 residues. CDR3 amino acids: CASSEAPYTPIHEQFF. The CDR3 DNA sequence: TGTGCCAGCAGTGAAGCACCCTATACCCCAATCCATGAGCAGTTCTTC.

This clone came up a few times. The CDR3, as DNA: TGCGCCAGCAGCTTATACCCAACAGGGAACACTGAAGCTTTCTTT. It encodes CASSLYPTGNTEAFF. This sequence joins TRBV5-1 and TRBJ1-1, with D perhaps TRBD1 (5 bases). Germline V CDR1 and CDR2: SGHRS, YFSETQ. The CDR3 sequence is 15 residues long. V lost 2 bases and J 1 base, leaving 12 bases between the germline ends.

This chain connects TRBV28 to TRBJ2-2, with D tentatively TRBD1 or TRBD2 (7 bases each). Per germline, CDR1 MDHEN and CDR2 SYDVKM. Trimming took off 10 bases at V and 3 bases at J, with 9 bases between the two ends. The CDR3 consists of 12 residues. The CDR3 DNA reads as TGTGCCACAGGGGGGGACACCGGGGAGCTGTTTTTT. Translation gives CATGGDTGELFF.

The V call is TRBV10-2, the J call TRBJ2-7, with D unclear. Germline V gene data show CDR1 as WSHSY and CDR2 as SAAADI. This CDR3 comprises 14 residues. V was trimmed by 0 bases and J by 2 bases, leaving 8 bases between them. The CDR3 DNA follows: TGCGCCAGCAGTGAGTCGATAAAGACCTACGAGCAGTACGTC. This encodes CASSESIKTYEQYV.

This chain links TRBV5-1 with TRBJ2-5; 7 bases are shared with TRBD1. Germline V gene lookup returns CDR1 SGHRS and CDR2 YFSETQ. The CDR3 runs 12 residues. V trimming: 4 bases; J trimming: 5 bases; junction bases outside the gene matches: 2. CDR3 loop: CASSTTGETQYF. CDR3 nucleotides: TGCGCCAGCAGCACGACAGGGGAGACCCAGTACTTC. The variable domain in full, with the rest retrieved from reference TRBV5-1 and TRBJ2-5, is KAGVTQTPRYLIKTRGQQVTLSCSPISGHRSVSWYQQTPGQGLQFLFEYFSETQRNKGNFPGRFSGRQFSNSRSEMNVSTLELGDSALYLCASSTTGETQYFGPGTRLLVL.

This sequence joins TRBV2 and TRBJ2-3, with 12 positions matching TRBD2. Per germline, CDR1 SNHLY and CDR2 FYNNEI. V gave up 7 bases and J gave up 4 bases; unmatched junction bases: 6. The CDR3 length is 15 residues. The CDR3 DNA reads as TGTGCCAGCATCATGAGGACTAGCGGGGCAGATACGCAGTATTTT. Its translation: CASIMRTSGADTQYF. Based on the CDR3 plus reference TRBV2 and TRBJ2-3, the full variable domain is EPEVTQTPSHQVTQMGQEVILRCVPISNHLYFYWYRQILGQKVEFLVSFYNNEISEKSEIFDDQFSVERPDGSNFTLKIRSTKLEDSAMYFCASIMRTSGADTQYFGPGTRLTVL.

This sequence joins TRBV2 and TRBJ2-7; D gene unclear. There are 16 residues in the CDR3. Trimming removed 5 bases at V and 0 bases at J, with 17 bases between. Germline values: CDR1 SNHLY, CDR2 FYNNEI. The CDR3 spells CASSISSGPSSYEQYF. The CDR3, as DNA: TGTGCCAGCAGTATTTCTTCGGGTCCTAGCTCCTACGAGCAGTACTTC.

V is TRBV27 and J is TRBJ1-4, with a weak D call TRBD1 (6 bases). The V gene's germline CDR1 is MNHEY and CDR2 SMNVEV (reference sequence). CDR3 length equals 16 residues. Trimming left V 3 bases short and J 8 bases short, with 19 bases between. The CDR3 DNA reads TGTGCCAGCAGTTTCACGGGGGAACAGGGAAAGGAAAAACTGTTTTTT. Translation gives CASSFTGEQGKEKLFF.

CDR3 sequence: CSVVGLYGYTF. The CDR3 DNA reads TGCAGCGTTGTAGGGCTCTATGGCTACACCTTC. This sequence joins TRBV29-1 and TRBJ1-2, with D hard to call. The V gene's germline CDR1 is SQVTM and CDR2 ANQGSEA. The V end was cut by 4 bases, the J end by 4 bases, with 7 bases between. CDR3 length: 11 amino acids.